This section outlines one T cell receptor beta chain sequence together with its context. This sample is drawn from a study of blood T cell repertoires in COVID-19. Study context: Both acute and convalescent COVID-19 samples were obtained from the United States, Italy and Spain. T cells, B-cell-depleted T cells, or PBMCs provided the cDNA or gDNA that served as material.

The CDR3 totals 16 residues. CDR1 is LGHDT and CDR2 is YNNKEL in the germline V gene (reference sequence). With 2 bases clipped from V and 8 bases from J, the junction kept 8 bases outside the gene matches. As processed by the authors: Reference gene primer amplification gave nucleated cell count estimates. Using immunoSEQ multiplex PCR, the repertoire was profiled, and TCRdb retains in-frame clones only, with some absent. The D gene and trimming were derived from the DNA, and the V and J assignments and clone size from that table. This table holds approximately 170,000 clones, about 86% found once. V and J are TRBV3-1 (or the pseudogene TRBV3-2) and TRBJ2-1; TRBD2 aligns across 11 bases. Material: peripheral blood. The clonotype originates from a man aged 45-65 years with active or convalescent COVID-19. CDR3 sequence reads: CASSQRLAGNMDEQFF. CDR3 DNA sequence: TGTGCCAGCAGCCAAAGACTAGCGGGAAATATGGATGAGCAGTTCTTC.